These T cell receptor beta chains were read from a single sample in a study of T cell repertoires in cytomegalovirus infection. Each CDR3 protein gets one entry after TCRdb re-called the reads with MiXCR. The table lists about 530,000 distinct CDR3 sequences, approximately 26% of them singletons. Sequenced: PBMCs. These receptors were collected from a human donor in good health (CMV status not recorded). Some clones in this sample may be carry-over from other donors' samples. Both conserved end residues are part of each CDR3. The D gene is left open where the match is weak. Part of the rows lack a size; the others show once, few, many or a class for expanded clones.

J gene	D gene	V gene	clone size	CDR3 DNA	CDR3 protein
TRBJ1-4	-	TRBV6-1	few	TGTGCCAGCAGACAGGGAGGAACTAATGAAAAACTGTTTTTT	CASRQGGTNEKLFF
TRBJ2-5	-	TRBV14	-	TGTGCCAGCAGCCAAGGGCTTAAGCCATTCCAAGAGACCCAGTACTTC	CASSQGLKPFQETQYF
TRBJ1-1	-	TRBV24-1	-	TGTGCCACCAGTGATCCGGGATTGACTGAAGCTTTCTTT	CATSDPGLTEAFF
TRBJ2-1	TRBD2	TRBV19	-	TGTGCCAGTAGTGTGATACTAGCGGGAGAGACTGAGCAGTTCTTC	CASSVILAGETEQFF
TRBJ2-2	TRBD2	TRBV24-1	few	TGTGCCACCAGTGAACCCCCCGGACTAGTGATGAACACCGGGGAGCTGTTTTTT	CATSEPPGLVMNTGELFF
TRBJ2-6	TRBD1	TRBV10-3	-	TGTGCCATCAGGAAGGACAGGGCAAGCTCTGGGGCCAACGTCCTGACTTTC	CAIRKDRASSGANVLTF
TRBJ2-1	-	TRBV5-5	-	TGTGCCAGCAGCTTGTCCCGTAGCTTGGGATACAATGAGCAGTTCTTC	CASSLSRSLGYNEQFF
TRBJ2-5	TRBD1	TRBV11-2	few	TGTGCCAGCAGCCAAGGGACAGTTATCCAAGAGACCCAGTACTTC	CASSQGTVIQETQYF
TRBJ2-1	-	TRBV18	-	TGTGCCAGCTCACAATTTAGCGATGAGCAGTTCTTC	CASSQFSDEQFF
TRBJ1-6	TRBD1	TRBV5-4	-	TGTGCCAGCAGCTTGCCCGGACAGGGCTATAATTCACCCCTCCACTTT	CASSLPGQGYNSPLHF
TRBJ2-1	TRBD2	TRBV30	-	TGTGCCTGGGGGAGGACTAGCGGGGTCTACAATGAGCAGTTCTTC	CAWGRTSGVYNEQFF
TRBJ2-1	-	TRBV11-1	many	TGTGCCAGCAGCTTAAGCTCAGGGGCCTACAATGAGCAGTTCTTC	CASSLSSGAYNEQFF
TRBJ2-3	-	TRBV11-3	few	TGTGCCAGCAGCCACGATCGCCCCGGGGATACGCAGTATTTT	CASSHDRPGDTQYF
TRBJ2-5	-	TRBV28	few	TGTGCCACCCTACGGCTGGGGCTCCCCCAAGAGACCCAGTACTTC	CATLRLGLPQETQYF
TRBJ2-1	TRBD2	TRBV7-9	-	TGTGCCAGCAGCTCCCAGGGACTAGCGGGGTTCAATGAGCAGTTCTTC	CASSSQGLAGFNEQFF
TRBJ1-1	-	TRBV7-2	many	TGTGCCAGCAGCTTCCTACAGGGAAGCACTGAAGCTTTCTTT	CASSFLQGSTEAFF
TRBJ2-3	TRBD2	TRBV28	-	TGTGCCAGCAGTTCTCCCCCGAGGGCGGGAGGTGCAGATACGCAGTATTTT	CASSSPPRAGGADTQYF
TRBJ2-7	TRBD1	TRBV6-1	-	TGTGCCAGCAGTGAATTCTTGGCAGGGGGCTTCTACGAGCAGTACTTC	CASSEFLAGGFYEQYF
TRBJ1-2	TRBD1	TRBV4-1	many	TGCGCCAGCAGCCAAGTCCACAGGGGAGTCGATTATGGCTACACCTTC	CASSQVHRGVDYGYTF
TRBJ2-7	-	TRBV6-2/TRBV6-3	-	TGTGCCAGCAGTTCGGACTTTGCCTACGAGCAGTACTTC	CASSSDFAYEQYF
TRBJ2-7	-	TRBV28	few	TGTGCCAGCAGCCCGCCCGGAAGGTACGAGCAGTACTTC	CASSPPGRYEQYF
TRBJ2-1	TRBD1	TRBV7-6	many	TGTGCCAGCAGCGGGGACAGGGGGTTCTTGTTTTACAATGAGCAGTTCTTC	CASSGDRGFLFYNEQFF
TRBJ2-4	-	TRBV12-3/TRBV12-4	few	TGTGCCAGCAGTTTAGGGGAGCTACTAGCCAAAAACATTCAGTACTTC	CASSLGELLAKNIQYF
TRBJ2-7	-	TRBV6-2/TRBV6-3	-	TGTGCCAGCGGAGTCCCAAATCACGAGCAGTACTTC	CASGVPNHEQYF
TRBJ2-1	TRBD2	TRBV12-3/TRBV12-4	few	TGTGCCAGTAGTGCGGTCGCTAGCGGGATTAAGGGTGAGCAGTTCTTC	CASSAVASGIKGEQFF
TRBJ1-1	-	TRBV12-5	many	TGTGCTAGTGGTTTGCGGGAAGATACTGAAGCTTTCTTT	CASGLREDTEAFF
TRBJ2-1	-	TRBV7-2	few	TGTGCCAGCAGCTTTGTTACTGATGAGCAGTTCTTC	CASSFVTDEQFF
TRBJ2-3	-	TRBV19	few	TGTGCCAGTAGCTTACAGGGAGGTGGCACAGATACGCAGTATTTT	CASSLQGGGTDTQYF